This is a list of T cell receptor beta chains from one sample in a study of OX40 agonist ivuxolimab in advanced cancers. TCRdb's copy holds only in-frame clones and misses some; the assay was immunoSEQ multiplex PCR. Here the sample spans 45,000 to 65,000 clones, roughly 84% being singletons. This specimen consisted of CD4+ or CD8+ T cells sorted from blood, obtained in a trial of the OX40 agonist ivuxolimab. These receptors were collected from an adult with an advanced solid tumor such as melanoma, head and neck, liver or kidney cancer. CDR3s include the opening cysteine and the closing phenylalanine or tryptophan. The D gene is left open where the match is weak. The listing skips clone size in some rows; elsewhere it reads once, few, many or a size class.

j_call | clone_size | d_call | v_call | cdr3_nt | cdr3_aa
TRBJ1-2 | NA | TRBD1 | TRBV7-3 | TGTGCCAGCAGCCCAGGGGGGCCTAACTATGGCTACACCTTC | CASSPGGPNYGYTF
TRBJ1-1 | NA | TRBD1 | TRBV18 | TGTGCCAGCTCACCGAACAGGGGGATGAACACTGAAGCTTTCTTT | CASSPNRGMNTEAFF
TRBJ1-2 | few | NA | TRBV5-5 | TGTGCCAGCAGCCGGCCGGGAGGGAGCTATGGCTACACCTTC | CASSRPGGSYGYTF
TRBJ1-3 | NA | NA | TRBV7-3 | TGTGCCAGCAGCTCGGGACCTGGAAACACCATATATTTT | CASSSGPGNTIYF
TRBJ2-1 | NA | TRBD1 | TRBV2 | TGTGCCAGCAGCCAAGGACAGGTTAATGAGCAGTTCTTC | CASSQGQVNEQFF
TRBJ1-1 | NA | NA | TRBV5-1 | TGCGCCAGCAGCTTGGACGATGGGAAGAACACTGAAGCTTTCTTT | CASSLDDGKNTEAFF
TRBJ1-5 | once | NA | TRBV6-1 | TGTGCCAGCATGATAGGACAGCGGCAGCCCCAGCATTTT | CASMIGQRQPQHF
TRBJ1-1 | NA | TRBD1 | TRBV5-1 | TGCGCCAGCAGCTTCCAGGGGGCGGGGGCTGAAGCTTTCTTT | CASSFQGAGAEAFF
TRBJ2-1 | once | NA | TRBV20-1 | TGCAGTGCTAGAGCGGAGGAGCAGTTCTTC | CSARAEEQFF
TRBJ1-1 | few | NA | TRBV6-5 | TGTGCCAGCAGTTACTCAAAAGGGGAAGGGTCTGAAGCTTTCTTT | CASSYSKGEGSEAFF
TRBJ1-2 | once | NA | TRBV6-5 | TGTGCCAGCACCACGGACCGCAGGGTGCACTATGGCTACACCTTC | CASTTDRRVHYGYTF
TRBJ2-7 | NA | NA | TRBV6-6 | TGTGCCAGCAGCCGGGACGGTTACTCCTACGAGCAGTACTTC | CASSRDGYSYEQYF
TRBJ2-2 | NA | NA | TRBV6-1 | TGTGCCTTCCGTGGGGCTTTGAACACCGGGGAGCTGTTTTTT | CAFRGALNTGELFF
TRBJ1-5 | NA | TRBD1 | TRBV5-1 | TGCGCCAGCAGCCCGCTTGCAGGGGGCGGGAATCAGCCCCAGCATTTT | CASSPLAGGGNQPQHF
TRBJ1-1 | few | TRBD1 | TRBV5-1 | TGCGCCAGCAGCAAGGGACAGCCGAACACTGAAGCTTTCTTT | CASSKGQPNTEAFF
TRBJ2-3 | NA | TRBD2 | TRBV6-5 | TGTGCCAGCAGTGGCGCCGGGACTAGCGGGAATACGCAGTATTTT | CASSGAGTSGNTQYF